This T cell receptor beta chain stems from a study of cytomegalovirus exposure and HLA in healthy donors. With respect to this clone: The antigen is unknown.

The PCR ran on 60 Vbeta and 13 Jbeta primers. As originally analysed: Among the unique TCR beta chains that a later analysis counted, about 84 million in all, approximately 12 million were shared. TCRdb's copy holds only in-frame clones and misses some; the assay was immunoSEQ multiplex PCR. The DNA gave D and trimming, while V, J and clone size come from that table. The profile shows under 65,000 clones, 80% of them singletons. The CDR3 extends over 14 amino acids. The germline V gene encodes CDR1 GTSNPN and CDR2 SVGIG (reference sequence). V lost 2 bases, J lost 7 bases, and 17 bases lay in between. Points from the study as a whole: An analysis that was carried out later associated 16,951 TCR beta sequences with HLA alleles at 0.05 false discovery rate.

Nominally healthy donors were sampled, though unrecorded immune exposures were likely. Sequencing was done on a sample of PBMCs. The clonotype originates from a man younger than 40 in good health and CMV-seropositive. The rearrangement uses TRBV30 and TRBJ1-1; possibly TRBD1 for D (5 bases). The CDR3 loop reads CAWSSTRESIEAFF. The CDR3, as DNA: TGTGCCTGGAGTTCCACCAGGGAAAGCATTGAAGCTTTCTTT.